This entry describes one T cell receptor beta chain. What it recognizes is unknown. These data come from a study of cytomegalovirus exposure and HLA in healthy donors. General study findings and limits: Later analysis suggested most CMV-associated TCR beta chains were HLA-restricted.

Germline assignment: CDR1 SEHNR and CDR2 FQNEAQ (reference sequence). This CDR3 is built from 15 residues. V lost 5 bases to trimming and J lost 2 bases; unmatched junction nucleotides: 6. PCR amplification relied on 60 Vbeta primers (plus 13 Jbeta primers). Assay: immunoSEQ multiplex PCR; the TCRdb copy retains only in-frame clones and omits some. The sample includes some 120,000 clones, around 73% seen only once; the top ten take under 1.5%. V and J are TRBV7-9 and TRBJ2-5, with 9 bases lining up with TRBD1. What was sequenced was PBMCs. The origin of this receptor is a man in his fifties in good health and CMV-seronegative. This CDR3 is CASSPGQGRQETQYF. CDR3 nucleotide sequence: TGTGCCAGCAGCCCGGGACAGGGAAGACAAGAGACCCAGTACTTC.